This T cell receptor beta chain was sequenced in a study of T cell repertoires in cytomegalovirus infection. On the study more broadly: Both recently identified HLA-C-restricted and well-studied HLA-B-restricted CMV epitopes were used in the study. It can be stated that public TCR beta signatures indicated CMV infection as well as a matching HLA type. General observations from the study: Individuals carrying CMV plus the relevant HLA were identified by cumulative frequency of public TCR beta families. Within the response measured ex vivo, HLA-C-restricted CMV-specific TCR beta clonotypes were dominant.

This clonotype was detected once. The antigen is unknown. Germline CDR1 reads LNHDA; CDR2 reads SQIVND (reference sequence). The CDR3 consists of 12 residues. MiXCR, run by TCRdb on the reads, gives a single entry per CDR3 protein. The sample lists about 830,000 distinct CDR3 sequences; 32% were seen once. The chain employs TRBV19 and TRBJ2-2; D is possibly TRBD1 or TRBD2 (5 bases each). This TCR came from a human donor in good health (CMV status not recorded). Some clones in this sample may be carry-over from other donors' samples. The specimen comprised cultured CD8+ T cells from PBMCs, sampled from culture after CMV antigen stimulation. CDR3 in amino acids: CALEGYTGELFF. CDR3 bases: TGTGCACTTGAGGGGTACACCGGGGAGCTGTTTTTT.